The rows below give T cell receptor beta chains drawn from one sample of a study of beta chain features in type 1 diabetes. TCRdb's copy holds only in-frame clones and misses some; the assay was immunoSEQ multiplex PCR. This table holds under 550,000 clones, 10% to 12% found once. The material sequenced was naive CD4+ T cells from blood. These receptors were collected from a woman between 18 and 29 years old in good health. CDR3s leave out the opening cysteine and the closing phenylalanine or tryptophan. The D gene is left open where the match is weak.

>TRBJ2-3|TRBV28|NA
ASSNIQLPDTQY
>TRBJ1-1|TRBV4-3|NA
ASSFRVRNTEAF
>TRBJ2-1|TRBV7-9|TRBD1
SRQGNNEQF
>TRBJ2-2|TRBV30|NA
AWTRGGLKSEYGELF
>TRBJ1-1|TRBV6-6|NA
DSSYQADTEAF
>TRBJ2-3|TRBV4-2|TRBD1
ASSHATGTDTQY
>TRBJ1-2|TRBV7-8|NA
ASSRVLNYGYT
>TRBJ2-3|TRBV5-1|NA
ASAGDRGTDTQY
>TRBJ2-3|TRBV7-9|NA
ASSLASKGDTQY
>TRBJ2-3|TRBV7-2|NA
ASSLRQGTDTQY
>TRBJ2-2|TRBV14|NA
ASSQMRGLPGELF